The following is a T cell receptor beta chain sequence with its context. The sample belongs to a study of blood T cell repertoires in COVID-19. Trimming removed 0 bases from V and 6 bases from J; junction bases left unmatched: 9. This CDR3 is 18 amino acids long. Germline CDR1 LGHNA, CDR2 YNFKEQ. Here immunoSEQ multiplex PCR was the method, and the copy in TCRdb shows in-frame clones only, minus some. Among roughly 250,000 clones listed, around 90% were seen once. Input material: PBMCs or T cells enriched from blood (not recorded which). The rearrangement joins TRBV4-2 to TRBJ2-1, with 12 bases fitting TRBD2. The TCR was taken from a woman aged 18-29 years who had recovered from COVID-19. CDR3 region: CASSQEGPTSGGLNEQFF. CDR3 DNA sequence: TGTGCCAGCAGCCAAGAAGGTCCTACTAGCGGGGGGCTCAATGAGCAGTTCTTC.